The rows below give T cell receptor beta chains drawn from one sample of a study of blood T cell repertoires in COVID-19. The data were produced by immunoSEQ multiplex PCR, yet TCRdb's version contains in-frame clones alone and is incomplete. In the table there are about 290,000 clones, approximately 89% of which are singletons. Sequenced sample: peripheral blood. The receptors originated from a woman younger than 45 with COVID-19, enrolled during active disease. The CDR3 runs from the conserved cysteine through the conserved F or W. A D gene is named only where the DNA matches it firmly. Clone size is shown for a subset of rows, as once, few, many or a class of expanded clone.

>TRBJ2-7|TRBV11-2|TRBD1|14|.
TGTGCCAGCAGCTTAGGGACAGGCCTCTACGAGCAGTACTTC
CASSLGTGLYEQYF
>TRBJ1-1|TRBV6-5|TRBD1|13|once
TGTGCCGCCAGGGGGCCGAGGAACACTGAAGCTTTCTTT
CAARGPRNTEAFF
>TRBJ1-5|TRBV5-4|TRBD1|18|.
TGTGCCAGCAGCCATGGTGGGACAGGGGAATTTGGCAATCAGCCCCAGCATTTT
CASSHGGTGEFGNQPQHF
>TRBJ2-1|TRBV25-1|.|15|.
TGTGCCAGCAGTGGGGTTCAGCATCTGCAGGGAGAGCAGTTCTTC
CASSGVQHLQGEQFF
>TRBJ2-4|TRBV7-2|.|14|.
TGTGCCAGCAGCTTACCGGTAGCCAAAAACATTCAGTACTTC
CASSLPVAKNIQYF
>TRBJ1-4|TRBV18|TRBD1|15|.
TGTGCCAGCACCGGGACAGGGGGAACTAATGAAAAACTGTTTTTT
CASTGTGGTNEKLFF
>TRBJ1-1|TRBV5-5|.|12|.
TGTGCCAGCAGCTTTAGCGATACTGAAGCTTTCTTT
CASSFSDTEAFF
>TRBJ2-1|TRBV10-1|TRBD2|15|.
TGCGCCAGCAGTGAGCCAAGGGACTACAACAATGAGCAGTTCTTC
CASSEPRDYNNEQFF
>TRBJ1-5|TRBV2|.|14|.
TGTGCCAGGGGGGGGACTTCCTTCAATCAGCCCCAGCATTTT
CARGGTSFNQPQHF
>TRBJ2-5|TRBV4-1|TRBD2|16|.
TGCGCCAGCAGCCATGGGACTAGCGGGGGGAAAGAGACCCAGTACTTC
CASSHGTSGGKETQYF
>TRBJ1-2|TRBV11-2|.|15|once
TGTGCCAGCAGCTTAGGGGGCTTACGGAACTATGGCTACACCTTC
CASSLGGLRNYGYTF
>TRBJ2-5|TRBV5-1|TRBD2|15|.
TGCGCCAGCAGCTTCCAAACGGGGGGACAAGAGACCCAGTACTTC
CASSFQTGGQETQYF
>TRBJ2-1|TRBV11-3|TRBD2|16|.
TGTGCCAGCAGCTTCGGTACTAGCGGGGGGTACAATGAGCAGTTCTTC
CASSFGTSGGYNEQFF
>TRBJ2-7|TRBV2|.|15|.
TGTGCCAGCAGCGGATGGACGGACTGGAGCTACGAGCAGTACTTC
CASSGWTDWSYEQYF
>TRBJ2-7|TRBV19|.|15|.
TGTGCCAGTAGTCCAGGGACTCTTACTCCCTACGAGCAGTACTTC
CASSPGTLTPYEQYF
>TRBJ2-7|TRBV9|TRBD1|13|.
TGTGCCAGCGGAAGACAGGGCCGGGACGAGCAGTACTTC
CASGRQGRDEQYF
>TRBJ1-3|TRBV30|TRBD1|14|.
TGTGCCTGGAAGAACAGGGGCTCTGGAAACACCATATATTTT
CAWKNRGSGNTIYF
>TRBJ2-7|TRBV18|TRBD2|16|.
TGTGCCAGCTCACCCGGACTAGCGGGGAACTCCTACGAGCAGTACTTC
CASSPGLAGNSYEQYF
>TRBJ2-7|TRBV7-9|TRBD1|14|.
TGTGCCAGCAGCATACCGGGACAGGGGAACGAGCAGTACTTC
CASSIPGQGNEQYF
>TRBJ1-1|TRBV11-2|TRBD1|16|.
TGTGCCAGCAGTACCGGGACAGGATCCTTTTGGACTGAAGCTTTCTTT
CASSTGTGSFWTEAFF
>TRBJ2-1|TRBV3-1/TRBV3-2|.|13|once
TGTGCCAGTGTCGGAGACTGGGGAGATGAGCAGTTCTTC
CASVGDWGDEQFF
>TRBJ1-5|TRBV2|.|13|.
TGTGCCAGCAGACCAAGATGGGCCGCAGCCCAGCATTTT
CASRPRWAAAQHF
>TRBJ2-5|TRBV5-8|TRBD2|13|.
TGTGCCAGCAGTCCCGGGGGGGAAGAGACCCAGTACTTC
CASSPGGEETQYF
>TRBJ2-7|TRBV6-6|.|13|.
TGTGCCAGCAGTATTTCGACAGCCCACGAGCAGTACTTC
CASSISTAHEQYF
>TRBJ1-1|TRBV7-9|.|14|.
TGTGCCAGCAGCCCACGACAGGAGAACACTGAAGCTTTCTTT
CASSPRQENTEAFF
>TRBJ2-1|TRBV4-1|TRBD2|17|.
TGCGCCAGCAGCCAAAGGGAGAGCGGGGGCTCCTACAATGAGCAGTTCTTC
CASSQRESGGSYNEQFF
>TRBJ2-1|TRBV27|TRBD2|16|.
TGTGCCAGCACCCTTTCCGGGACTAGGGCAAACAATGAGCAGTTCTTC
CASTLSGTRANNEQFF
>TRBJ2-3|TRBV11-3|TRBD1|14|.
TGTGCCAGCCGGGACAGGGCAGGCACAGATACGCAGTATTTT
CASRDRAGTDTQYF
>TRBJ1-2|TRBV12-5|.|12|.
TGTGCTAGTGCGGGACATAACTATGGCTACACCTTC
CASAGHNYGYTF